This T cell receptor (beta chain) is drawn from a study of OX40 agonist ivuxolimab in advanced cancers. Generated by immunoSEQ multiplex PCR, the TCRdb table keeps only in-frame clones and is missing some. The data hold several thousand clones, with about 71% observed a single time. This material consisted of CD4+ or CD8+ T cells sorted from blood, taken in a trial of the OX40 agonist ivuxolimab. The sequence was obtained from an adult with an advanced solid tumor such as melanoma, head and neck, liver or kidney cancer.

DNA for the CDR3: TGTGCCTGGAGTGCCCGACTGGTTCCCTACGAGCAGTACTTC. Its translation is CAWSARLVPYEQYF. V usage is TRBV30 and J usage is TRBJ2-7; D is uncertain. The V gene's germline CDR1 is GTSNPN and CDR2 SVGIG (reference sequence). This CDR3 comprises 14 residues. Trimming took 1 base from V and 2 from J, leaving 12 bases between them.